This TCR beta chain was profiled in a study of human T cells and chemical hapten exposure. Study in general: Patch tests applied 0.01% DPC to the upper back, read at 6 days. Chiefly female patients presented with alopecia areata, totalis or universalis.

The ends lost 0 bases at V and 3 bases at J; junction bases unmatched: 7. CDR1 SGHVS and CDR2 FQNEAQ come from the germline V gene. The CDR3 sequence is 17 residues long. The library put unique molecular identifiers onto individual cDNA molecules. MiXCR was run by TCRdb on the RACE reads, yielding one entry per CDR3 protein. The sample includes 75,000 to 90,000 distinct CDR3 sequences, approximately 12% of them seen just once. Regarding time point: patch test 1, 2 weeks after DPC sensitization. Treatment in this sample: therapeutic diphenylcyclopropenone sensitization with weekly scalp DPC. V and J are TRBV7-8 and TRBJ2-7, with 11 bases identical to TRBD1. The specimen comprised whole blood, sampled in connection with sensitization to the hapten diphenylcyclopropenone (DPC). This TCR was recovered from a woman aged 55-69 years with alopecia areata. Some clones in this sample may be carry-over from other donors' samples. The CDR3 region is CASSLAGVGTGGYEQYF. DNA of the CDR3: TGTGCCAGCAGCTTAGCTGGTGTCGGGACAGGGGGCTACGAGCAGTACTTC.